These 18 T cell receptor beta chains originate from one sample sequenced in a study of cytomegalovirus exposure and HLA in healthy donors. With 60 Vbeta and 13 Jbeta primers, the PCR was carried out. Only in-frame clones appear in the TCRdb table, and some are missing; sequencing was by immunoSEQ multiplex PCR. The sample table sets out 220,000 or so clones. Input material: PBMCs. All receptors derive from a girl under 10 years old in good health and CMV-seropositive.

The chain recombines TRBV19 with TRBJ2-5, with 8 bases matching TRBD2. Trimming took 8 bases from V and 1 from J; bases not matched to a gene: 3. The CDR3 runs 13 residues. The germline CDR1 and CDR2 sequences are LNHDA and SQIVND (reference sequence). The CDR3 loop reads CASSGGAQETQYF. The CDR3 DNA is TGTGCCAGTTCCGGGGGGGCCCAAGAGACCCAGTACTTC.

The rearrangement uses TRBV10-1 and TRBJ2-2; D ambiguous. The CDR3 contains 13 residues. The V end lost 2 bases, the J end lost 4 bases, and 5 bases lay between the germline ends. CDR1 and CDR2 (germline): WNHNN, SYGVQD (reference sequence). The CDR3 reads CASSERATGELFF. The CDR3 coding sequence is TGCGCCAGCAGTGAGAGAGCCACCGGGGAGCTGTTTTTT.

The J gene is TRBJ2-3, the V gene TRBV7-6, with 9 bases lining up with TRBD1. The CDR3 is 13 amino acids. Germline CDR1 reads SGHVS; CDR2 reads FNYEAQ. The V segment lost 6 bases and the J segment 3 bases; nucleotides outside the gene matches: 1. CDR3 DNA: TGTGCCAGCAGGGGGACAGGGACAGATACGCAGTATTTT. This encodes CASRGTGTDTQYF.

Remarks on this clone: The same CDR3 can be traced to other DNA sequences in this sample. This chain uses TRBV18 with TRBJ1-6; tentative D call: TRBD1 (6 bases). CDR1 and CDR2 (germline): KGHSH, LQKENI. CDR3 length equals 14 residues. The germline V and J ends were trimmed by 3 bases and 8 bases, with 11 bases remaining between them. CDR3 residues: CASSPGAGDSPLHF. DNA for the CDR3: TGTGCCAGCTCACCCGGTGCAGGGGATTCACCCCTCCACTTT. Full variable domain (rest looked up from reference TRBV18 and TRBJ1-6): NAGVMQNPRHLVRRRGQEARLRCSPMKGHSHVYWYRQLPEEGLKFMVYLQKENIIDESGMPKERFSAEFPKEGPSILRIQQVVRGDSAAYFCASSPGAGDSPLHFGNGTRLTVT.

The gene calls are TRBV19 and TRBJ2-5, with D possibly TRBD1 on 5 matching bases. The CDR3 runs 13 residues. CDR1 and CDR2 (germline): LNHDA, SQIVND (reference sequence). V lost 3 bases to trimming and J lost 2 bases, with 7 bases between them. The CDR3: CASSMTEQETQYF. The DNA for the CDR3 is TGTGCCAGTAGTATGACAGAACAAGAGACCCAGTACTTC.

The chain combines TRBV5-1 with TRBJ1-5; a possible D gene is TRBD1 (5 bases). The germline V and J ends were trimmed by 4 bases and 4 bases, with 18 bases remaining between them. The germline CDR1 and CDR2 sequences are SGHRS and YFSETQ. The CDR3 loop spans 16 amino acids. The DNA for the CDR3 is TGCGCCAGCAGCCTCCAGGGTTCTCCGGCGAATCAGCCCCAGCATTTT. Translated, it gives CASSLQGSPANQPQHF.

This chain connects TRBV10-2 to TRBJ2-5, with 10 nucleotides matching TRBD2. Trimming cost V 5 bases and J 5 bases; bases outside gene matches: 11. Germline V lookup: CDR1 WSHSY, CDR2 SAAADI. The CDR3 has 16 amino acids. CDR3: CASSRLAGVVVETQYF. The CDR3 DNA is TGCGCCAGCAGTCGGCTAGCGGGGGTCGTGGTCGAGACCCAGTACTTC.

The rearrangement links TRBV5-1 to TRBJ1-1, with 7 bases that match TRBD1. Germline-derived CDR1 and CDR2 are SGHRS and YFSETQ. J was trimmed by 5 bases and V by 7 bases; bases with no gene match: 17. This CDR3 is 16 amino acids long. CDR3 amino acids: CASSNEDSDRITEAFF. Written as DNA, the CDR3 is TGCGCCAGCTCGAATGAGGATTCGGACAGGATAACTGAAGCTTTCTTT.

The rearrangement joins TRBV5-4 to TRBJ2-4; TRBD1 aligns across 7 bases. The length of the CDR3 is 15 residues. Germline V gene data show CDR1 as SGHNT and CDR2 as YYREEE (reference sequence). J lost 3 bases, V lost 4 bases, and 7 bases had no gene match. Written as DNA, the CDR3 is TGTGCCAGCAGCCTAACAGGGGTTGTCAAAAACATTCAGTACTTC. It encodes CASSLTGVVKNIQYF.

The chain combines TRBV11-3 with TRBJ2-1, with a tentative D call TRBD1 (5 bases). CDR3 length: 13 residues. Trimming cost V 4 bases and J 5 bases, with 9 bases left between them. The germline CDR1 and CDR2 sequences are SGHNT and YENEEA. CDR3 loop: CASSSQTDNEQFF. The DNA of the CDR3 is TGTGCCAGCAGCTCCCAGACAGACAATGAGCAGTTCTTC.

About this clone itself: Within the sample, other DNA sequences also encode this same CDR3. The CDR3 DNA follows: TGTGCCAGCAGCTGGGTCGACAGGAACGTTAGCAATCAGCCCCAGCATTTT. It is translated as CASSWVDRNVSNQPQHF. The J gene is TRBJ1-5, the V gene TRBV11-1, with a possible D match to TRBD1 (6 bases). The CDR3 totals 17 residues. Trimming cost V 4 bases and J 0 bases, with 16 bases left between them. CDR1 and CDR2 from the germline V gene are SGHAT and FQDESV (reference sequence).

CDR3 amino acids: CAISDGTGGNTEAFF. Written as DNA, the CDR3 is TGTGCCATCAGTGATGGGACAGGGGGCAACACTGAAGCTTTCTTT. The V and J genes are TRBV10-3 and TRBJ1-1, with TRBD1 matching 12 bases. The germline V gene encodes CDR1 ENHRY and CDR2 SYGVKD. This CDR3 spans 15 amino acids. The V segment lost 3 bases and the J segment 2 bases; nucleotides outside the gene matches: 1.

The chain combines TRBV6-4 with TRBJ2-2; D uncertain. The germline V and J ends were trimmed by 3 bases and 6 bases, with 20 bases remaining between them. The CDR3 is 17 residues long. In germline, CDR1 is MRHNA, CDR2 SNTAGT. The CDR3 region is CASSETPLRAPAGELFF. CDR3 DNA: TGTGCCAGCAGTGAAACCCCCCTCCGCGCCCCGGCCGGGGAGCTGTTTTTT.

The chain recombines TRBV7-6 with TRBJ2-2; possibly TRBD2 for D (5 bases). Germline V gives CDR1 SGHVS, CDR2 FNYEAQ. The V gene lost 5 bases and the J gene lost 9 bases, with 16 bases spanning the gap. The CDR3 has 14 amino acids. CDR3 coding DNA: TGTGCCAGCAGCCCCGTCTCTAGCTGGCGGGAGCTGTTTTTT. Its protein product is CASSPVSSWRELFF.

V usage is TRBV5-4 and J usage is TRBJ2-1, with D perhaps matching TRBD2 (6 bases). Germline V gene sequence: CDR1 SGHNT, CDR2 YYREEE (reference sequence). CDR3 length: 13 amino acids. V shed 6 bases and J shed 8 bases, with 15 bases lying between them. CDR3 DNA sequence: TGTGCCAGCATCCTTTGGGGGGAAGATGAGCAGTTCTTC. Its translation: CASILWGEDEQFF. Based on the CDR3 plus reference TRBV5-4 and TRBJ2-1, the full variable domain is ETGVTQSPTHLIKTRGQQVTLRCSSQSGHNTVSWYQQALGQGPQFIFQYYREEENGRGNFPPRFSGLQFPNYSSELNVNALELDDSALYLCASILWGEDEQFFGPGTRLTVL.

The V gene is TRBV11-2, the J gene TRBJ2-5, with D perhaps TRBD2 (6 bases). The CDR3 has 14 residues. V dropped 1 base and J dropped 3 bases, with 9 bases sitting between them. The germline CDR1 and CDR2 sequences are SGHAT and FQNNGV. CDR3 coding DNA: TGTGCCAGCAGCTTAGGGCTAGCGAAAGAGACCCAGTACTTC. Translation gives CASSLGLAKETQYF.

The CDR3 loop is CASSQTGLAAVGDEQYF. CDR3 bases: TGTGCCAGCAGCCAAACAGGTTTAGCGGCCGTGGGGGACGAGCAGTACTTC. The rearrangement links TRBV4-2 to TRBJ2-7; D possibly corresponds to TRBD2 (6 bases). CDR3 length: 17 amino acids. V lost 2 bases and J 5 bases, leaving 22 bases between the germline ends. In germline, CDR1 is LGHNA, CDR2 YNFKEQ.

This rearrangement joins TRBV5-4 to TRBJ2-5; unclear D gene. The germline V and J ends were trimmed by 4 bases and 4 bases, with 8 bases remaining between them. From germline, CDR1 is SGHNT and CDR2 YYREEE (reference sequence). This CDR3 has 12 residues. The CDR3 nucleotides read TGTGCCAGCAGCCTACTCACAGAGACCCAGTACTTC. Protein product: CASSLLTETQYF.